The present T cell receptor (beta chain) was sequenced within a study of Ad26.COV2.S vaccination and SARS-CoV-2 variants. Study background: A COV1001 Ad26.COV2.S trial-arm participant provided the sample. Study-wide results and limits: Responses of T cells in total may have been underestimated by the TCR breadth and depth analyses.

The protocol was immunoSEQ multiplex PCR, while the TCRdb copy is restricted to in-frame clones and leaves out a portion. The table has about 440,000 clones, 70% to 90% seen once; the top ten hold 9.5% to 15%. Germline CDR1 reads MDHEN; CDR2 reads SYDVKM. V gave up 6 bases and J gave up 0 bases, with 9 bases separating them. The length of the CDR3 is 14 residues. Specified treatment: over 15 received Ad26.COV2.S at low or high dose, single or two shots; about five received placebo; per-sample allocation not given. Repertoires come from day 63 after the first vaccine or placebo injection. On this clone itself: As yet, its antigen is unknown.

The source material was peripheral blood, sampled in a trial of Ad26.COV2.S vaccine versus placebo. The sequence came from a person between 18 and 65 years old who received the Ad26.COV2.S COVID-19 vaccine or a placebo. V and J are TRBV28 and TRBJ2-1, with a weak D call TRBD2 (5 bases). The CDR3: CASRWAGSYNEQFF. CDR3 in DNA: TGTGCCAGCAGGTGGGCGGGCTCCTACAATGAGCAGTTCTTC.